The source of this T cell receptor (beta chain) is a study of T-cell memory formation after mild COVID-19. Whole-study results and caveats: Pre-infection memory carried some responding clones, suggesting that cross-reactive memory joined. For second-wave clones that peaked at day 37, SARS-CoV-2 specificity went unverified.

A few counts support this clonotype. The antigen remains undetermined. The CDR3 is 13 residues long. Unmatched junction bases numbered 3, after V lost 5 bases and J lost 3 bases. Germline V lookup: CDR1 MNHEY, CDR2 SMNVEV (reference sequence). From the 5' RACE reads, TCRdb called clonotypes with MiXCR, one entry per CDR3 protein. The profile shows 250,000 to 350,000 distinct CDR3 sequences, 15% to 20% of them singletons. The V and J genes are TRBV27 and TRBJ2-7; 8 positions agree with TRBD1. The receptor was isolated from a man between 18 and 35 years old who had mild COVID-19 (a few samples of this study predate the infection). Cell type and time point are not known. The sample comprised PBMCs or a T cell subset sorted from them (not recorded which). CDR3 nucleotides: TGTGCCAGCAGTCGACAGGGGAACTACGAGCAGTACTTC. The encoded protein is CASSRQGNYEQYF.